The entry that follows covers one T cell receptor beta chain sequence. The data are from a study of PD-1 blockade in mismatch repair-deficient tumors. The CDR3 loop spans 15 amino acids. Germline V gene lookup returns CDR1 GTSNPN and CDR2 SVGIG (reference sequence). Trimming shortened V by 0 bases and J by 1 base, and 11 bases separated the two germline ends. Data came from immunoSEQ multiplex PCR; TCRdb stores just in-frame clones and leaves some out. Among around 100,000 clones listed, around three quarters were seen once. The rearrangement joins TRBV30 to TRBJ2-3; D possibly corresponds to TRBD1 (6 bases). The sequence was collected from an adult with mismatch repair-deficient cancer. Sample: peripheral blood, taken roughly 60 weeks after starting pembrolizumab. CDR3 coding DNA: TGTGCCTGGAGTGTACAGGGCAGGGGCACAGATACGCAGTATTTT. Translated, it gives CAWSVQGRGTDTQYF.